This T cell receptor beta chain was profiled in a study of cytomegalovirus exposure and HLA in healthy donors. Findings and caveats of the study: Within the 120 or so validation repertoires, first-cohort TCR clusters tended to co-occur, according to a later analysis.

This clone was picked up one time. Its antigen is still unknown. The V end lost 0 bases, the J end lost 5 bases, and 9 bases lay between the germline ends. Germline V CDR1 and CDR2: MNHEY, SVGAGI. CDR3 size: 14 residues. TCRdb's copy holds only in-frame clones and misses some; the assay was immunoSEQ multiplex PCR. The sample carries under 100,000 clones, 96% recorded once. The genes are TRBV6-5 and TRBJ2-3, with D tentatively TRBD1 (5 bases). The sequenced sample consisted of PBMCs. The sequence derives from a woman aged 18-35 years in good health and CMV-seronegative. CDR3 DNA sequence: TGTGCCAGCAGTTACTCGGGGCTCGGAGATACGCAGTATTTT. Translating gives CASSYSGLGDTQYF.